A selection of T cell receptor beta chains follows, all from one sample in a study of control samples from healthy donors and cancer patients. TCRdb's copy holds only in-frame clones and misses some; the assay was immunoSEQ multiplex PCR. The sample shows around 200,000 clones, roughly 94% of them seen only once. Sequencing input: blood. These receptors originate from a man aged 45 to 65 in good health. The conserved cysteine and the conserved F or W are not part of the CDR3 here. Not all rows give a size; the values are once, few, many and, for expanded clones, a class.

V gene,clone size,J gene,CDR3 protein
TRBV29-1,NA,TRBJ1-1,SVVDSRTEAF
TRBV7-6,NA,TRBJ1-6,ASSRARSYNSPLH
TRBV6-1,NA,TRBJ2-1,ASSEKRGGGAYNEQF
TRBV6-5,NA,TRBJ2-7,ASGQSYEQY
TRBV6-6,NA,TRBJ1-2,ASSFRRVYGYT
TRBV28,NA,TRBJ1-5,ASSLGSYQPQH
TRBV29-1,once,TRBJ1-1,SVETGVEAF
TRBV6-5,NA,TRBJ2-3,ASSSRGITDTQY
TRBV20-1,NA,TRBJ1-2,SAPEGYGYT
TRBV6-4,NA,TRBJ2-2,ASSGSEGLAGDRGAGELF
TRBV6-1,NA,TRBJ1-2,ASSEQGIGYT
TRBV19,NA,TRBJ1-5,ASSQQGGGQPQH
TRBV19,NA,TRBJ1-3,ASADLSSGNTIY
TRBV9,NA,TRBJ1-6,ASSVGNSYNSPLH
TRBV19,NA,TRBJ2-2,ATSQGAGELF
TRBV6-5,NA,TRBJ1-1,ASRPPGGPNTEAF
TRBV5-1,NA,TRBJ1-3,ASSFGGNSGNTIY
TRBV4-2,once,TRBJ2-7,ASSQVSGGLYEQY
TRBV7-9,once,TRBJ2-7,ASSPGQVYTFYEQY
TRBV5-5,NA,TRBJ2-2,ASSLGQGPTGELF
TRBV3-1/TRBV3-2,NA,TRBJ1-2,ASGPSGNYGYT
TRBV7-2,NA,TRBJ2-7,ASSLMRGQFYEQY
TRBV11-2,NA,TRBJ2-1,ASSLDLTGGYNEQF
TRBV18,NA,TRBJ1-6,ASSPMTGLSSYNSPLH
TRBV30,NA,TRBJ2-2,AWSVTQNTGELF
TRBV4-2,NA,TRBJ2-2,ASSQDRGKEFNTGELF
TRBV7-2,NA,TRBJ2-7,ASSLVAGGSNEQY
TRBV7-9,NA,TRBJ1-6,ASSPDGGGSPLH
TRBV2,NA,TRBJ2-5,ASSRGLGQETQY